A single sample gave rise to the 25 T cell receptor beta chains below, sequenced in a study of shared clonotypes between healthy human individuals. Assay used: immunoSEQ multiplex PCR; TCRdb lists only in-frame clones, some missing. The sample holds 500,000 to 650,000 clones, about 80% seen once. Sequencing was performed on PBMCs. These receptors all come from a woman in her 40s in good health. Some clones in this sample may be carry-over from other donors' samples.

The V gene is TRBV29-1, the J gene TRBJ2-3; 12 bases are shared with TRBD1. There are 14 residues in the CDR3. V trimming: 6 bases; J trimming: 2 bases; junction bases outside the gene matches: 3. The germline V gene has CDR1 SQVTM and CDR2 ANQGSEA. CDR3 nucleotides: TGCAGCGTAGGGACAGGGGGCGTCACAGATACGCAGTATTTT. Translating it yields CSVGTGGVTDTQYF.

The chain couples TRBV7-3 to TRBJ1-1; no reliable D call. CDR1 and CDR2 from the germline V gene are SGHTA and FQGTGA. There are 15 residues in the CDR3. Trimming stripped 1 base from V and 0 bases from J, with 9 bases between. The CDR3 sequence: CASSLIAGLNTEAFF. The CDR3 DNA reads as TGTGCCAGCAGCTTAATCGCAGGCCTGAACACTGAAGCTTTCTTT.

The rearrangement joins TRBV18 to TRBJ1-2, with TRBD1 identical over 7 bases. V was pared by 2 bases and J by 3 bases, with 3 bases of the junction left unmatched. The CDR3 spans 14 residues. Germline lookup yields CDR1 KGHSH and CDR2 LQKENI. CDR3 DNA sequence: TGTGCCAGCTCACCAGCCGGGACAGACTATGGCTACACCTTC. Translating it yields CASSPAGTDYGYTF.

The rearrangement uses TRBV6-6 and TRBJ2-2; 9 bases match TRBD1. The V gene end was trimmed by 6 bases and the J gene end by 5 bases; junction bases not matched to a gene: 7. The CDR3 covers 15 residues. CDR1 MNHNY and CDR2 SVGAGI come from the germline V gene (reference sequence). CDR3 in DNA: TGTGCCAGCAGCCTCCATGGACAGGGGACCGGGGAGCTGTTTTTT. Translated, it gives CASSLHGQGTGELFF.

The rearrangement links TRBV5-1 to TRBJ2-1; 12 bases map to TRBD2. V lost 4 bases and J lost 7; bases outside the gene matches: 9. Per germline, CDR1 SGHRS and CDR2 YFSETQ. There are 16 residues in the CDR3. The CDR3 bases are TGCGCCAGCAGCGCCCGACTAGCGGGAGAGGGGAATGAGCAGTTCTTC. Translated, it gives CASSARLAGEGNEQFF. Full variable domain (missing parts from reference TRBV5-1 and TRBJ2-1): KAGVTQTPRYLIKTRGQQVTLSCSPISGHRSVSWYQQTPGQGLQFLFEYFSETQRNKGNFPGRFSGRQFSNSRSEMNVSTLELGDSALYLCASSARLAGEGNEQFFGPGTRLTVL.

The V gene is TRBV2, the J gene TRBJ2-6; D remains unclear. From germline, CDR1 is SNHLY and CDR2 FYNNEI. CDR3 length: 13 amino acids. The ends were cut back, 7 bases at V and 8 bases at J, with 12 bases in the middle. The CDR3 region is CASTIRETNVLTF. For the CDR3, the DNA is TGTGCCAGCACCATAAGGGAAACCAACGTCCTGACTTTC. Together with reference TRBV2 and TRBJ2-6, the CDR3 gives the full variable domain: EPEVTQTPSHQVTQMGQEVILRCVPISNHLYFYWYRQILGQKVEFLVSFYNNEISEKSEIFDDQFSVERPDGSNFTLKIRSTKLEDSAMYFCASTIRETNVLTFGAGSRLTVL.

CDR3 in amino acids: CASSYNGAYNEQFF. Written as DNA, the CDR3 is TGTGCCAGCAGTTATAACGGGGCCTACAATGAGCAGTTCTTC. This chain links TRBV27 with TRBJ2-1, with D tentatively TRBD2 (5 bases). This CDR3 contains 14 residues. The V and J ends lost 4 bases and 2 bases respectively, with 9 bases between them. The germline gives CDR1 MNHEY, CDR2 SMNVEV (reference sequence).

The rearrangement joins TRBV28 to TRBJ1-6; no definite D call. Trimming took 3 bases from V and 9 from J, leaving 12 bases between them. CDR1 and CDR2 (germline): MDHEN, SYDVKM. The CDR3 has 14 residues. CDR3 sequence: CASSFSLAASPLHF. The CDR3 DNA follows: TGTGCCAGCAGTTTTTCTCTGGCAGCTTCACCCCTCCACTTT.

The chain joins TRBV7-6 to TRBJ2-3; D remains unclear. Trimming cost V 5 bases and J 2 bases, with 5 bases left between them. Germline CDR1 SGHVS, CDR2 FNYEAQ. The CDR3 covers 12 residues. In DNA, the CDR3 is TGTGCCAGCAGCCTCTACACAGATACGCAGTATTTT. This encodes CASSLYTDTQYF.

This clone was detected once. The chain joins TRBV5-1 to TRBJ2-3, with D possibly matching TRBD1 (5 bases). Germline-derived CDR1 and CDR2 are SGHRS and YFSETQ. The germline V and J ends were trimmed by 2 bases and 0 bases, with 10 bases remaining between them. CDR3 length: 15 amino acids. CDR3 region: CASSFAGLSTDTQYF. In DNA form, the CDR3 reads TGCGCCAGCAGCTTCGCAGGGCTCAGCACAGATACGCAGTATTTT.

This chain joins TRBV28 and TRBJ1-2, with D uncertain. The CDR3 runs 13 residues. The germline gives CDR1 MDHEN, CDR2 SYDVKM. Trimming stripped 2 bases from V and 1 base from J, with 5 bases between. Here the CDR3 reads CASSLLNNYGYTF. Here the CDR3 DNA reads TGTGCCAGCAGTTTACTGAATAACTATGGCTACACCTTC.

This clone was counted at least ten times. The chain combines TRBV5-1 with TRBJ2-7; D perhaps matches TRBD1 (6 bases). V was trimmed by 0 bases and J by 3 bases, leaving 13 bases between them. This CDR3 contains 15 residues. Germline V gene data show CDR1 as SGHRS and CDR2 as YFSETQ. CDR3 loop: CASSLGPGDIYEQYF. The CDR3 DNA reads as TGCGCCAGCAGCTTGGGCCCAGGGGACATCTACGAGCAGTACTTC.

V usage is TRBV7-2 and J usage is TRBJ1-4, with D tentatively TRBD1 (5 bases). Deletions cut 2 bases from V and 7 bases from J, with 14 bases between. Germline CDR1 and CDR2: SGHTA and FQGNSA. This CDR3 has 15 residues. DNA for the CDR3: TGTGCCAGCAGCTTAAACCAGCAGGGTGGTGAAAAACTGTTTTTT. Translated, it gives CASSLNQQGGEKLFF.

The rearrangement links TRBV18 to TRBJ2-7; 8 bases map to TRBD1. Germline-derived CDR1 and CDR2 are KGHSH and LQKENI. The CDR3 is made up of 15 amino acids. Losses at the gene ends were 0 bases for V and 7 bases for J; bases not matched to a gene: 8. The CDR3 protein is CASSPPARGPGEQYF. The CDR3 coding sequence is TGTGCCAGCTCACCACCGGCCAGGGGGCCAGGGGAGCAGTACTTC.

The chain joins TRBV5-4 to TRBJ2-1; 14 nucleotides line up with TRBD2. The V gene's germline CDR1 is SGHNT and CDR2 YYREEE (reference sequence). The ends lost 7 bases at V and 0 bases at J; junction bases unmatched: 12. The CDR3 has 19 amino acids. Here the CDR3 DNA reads TGTGCCAGCCGAGCACCCGGGACTAGCGGGAGCAGCTCCTACAATGAGCAGTTCTTC. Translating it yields CASRAPGTSGSSSYNEQFF.

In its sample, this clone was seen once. CDR3 residues: CASSPTGRYYEQYF. Written as DNA, the CDR3 is TGTGCCAGCTCACCAACGGGACGATACTACGAGCAGTACTTC. The rearrangement uses TRBV18 and TRBJ2-7; D possibly uses TRBD1 or TRBD2 (5 bases each). CDR1 and CDR2 from the germline V gene are KGHSH and LQKENI. The CDR3 consists of 14 residues. Between the trimmed V and J ends, which lost 2 bases and 3 bases, there was a span of 11 bases.

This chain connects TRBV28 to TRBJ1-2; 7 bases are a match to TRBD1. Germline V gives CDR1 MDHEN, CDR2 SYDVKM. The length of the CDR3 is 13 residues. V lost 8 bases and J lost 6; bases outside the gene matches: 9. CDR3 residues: CASSGGGVHGYTF. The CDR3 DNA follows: TGTGCCAGCTCAGGGGGTGGGGTCCATGGCTACACCTTC.

CDR3 amino acids: CASSLGSGGPYNEQFF. CDR3 in DNA: TGTGCCAGCAGTTTAGGTTCAGGGGGCCCCTACAATGAGCAGTTCTTC. This chain joins TRBV28 and TRBJ2-1, with 8 bases aligning to TRBD1. CDR3 length equals 16 residues. Germline CDR1 and CDR2: MDHEN and SYDVKM. V was pared by 2 bases and J by 2 bases, with 5 bases of the junction left unmatched. Filled out from reference TRBV28 and TRBJ2-1, the complete variable domain reads DVKVTQSSRYLVKRTGEKVFLECVQDMDHENMFWYRQDPGLGLRLIYFSYDVKMKEKGDIPEGYSVSREKKERFSLILESASTNQTSMYLCASSLGSGGPYNEQFFGPGTRLTVL.

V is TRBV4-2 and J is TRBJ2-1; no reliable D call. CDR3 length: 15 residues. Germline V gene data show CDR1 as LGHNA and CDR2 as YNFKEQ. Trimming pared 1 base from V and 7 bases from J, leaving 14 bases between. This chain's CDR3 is CASSQATGQLNEQFF. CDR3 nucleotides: TGTGCCAGCAGCCAAGCGACGGGCCAACTTAATGAGCAGTTCTTC.

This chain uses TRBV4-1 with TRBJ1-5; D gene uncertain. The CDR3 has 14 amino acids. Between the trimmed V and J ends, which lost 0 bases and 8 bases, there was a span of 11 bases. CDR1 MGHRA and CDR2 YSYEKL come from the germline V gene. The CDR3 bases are TGCGCCAGCAGCCAAGAAAGCCTGGCGGAGCCCCAGCATTTT. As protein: CASSQESLAEPQHF.

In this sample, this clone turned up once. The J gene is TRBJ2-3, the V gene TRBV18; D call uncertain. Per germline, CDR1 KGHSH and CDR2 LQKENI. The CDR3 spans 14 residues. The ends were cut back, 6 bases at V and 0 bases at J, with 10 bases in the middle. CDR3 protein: CASSPGVSTDTQYF. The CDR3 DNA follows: TGTGCCAGCTCGCCGGGTGTGAGCACAGATACGCAGTATTTT.

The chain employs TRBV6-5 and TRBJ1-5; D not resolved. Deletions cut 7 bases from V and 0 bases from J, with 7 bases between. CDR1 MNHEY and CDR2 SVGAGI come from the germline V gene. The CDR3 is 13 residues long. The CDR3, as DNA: TGTGCCAGCAATCCCGATAGCAATCAGCCCCAGCATTTT. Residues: CASNPDSNQPQHF.

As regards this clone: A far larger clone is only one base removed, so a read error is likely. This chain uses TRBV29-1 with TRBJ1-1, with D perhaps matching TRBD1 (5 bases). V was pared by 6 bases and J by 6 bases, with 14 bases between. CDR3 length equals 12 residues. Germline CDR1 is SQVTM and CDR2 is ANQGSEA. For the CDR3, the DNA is TGCAGCGTCTGGGACGGCCTGGCTGAAGCTTTCTTT. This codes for CSVWDGLAEAFF.

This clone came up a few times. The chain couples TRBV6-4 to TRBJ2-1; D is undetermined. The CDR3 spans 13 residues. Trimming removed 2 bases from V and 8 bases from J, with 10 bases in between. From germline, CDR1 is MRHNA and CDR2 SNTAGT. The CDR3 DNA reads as TGTGCCAGCAGTGACGGCTACCTCGATGAGCAGTTCTTC. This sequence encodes CASSDGYLDEQFF.

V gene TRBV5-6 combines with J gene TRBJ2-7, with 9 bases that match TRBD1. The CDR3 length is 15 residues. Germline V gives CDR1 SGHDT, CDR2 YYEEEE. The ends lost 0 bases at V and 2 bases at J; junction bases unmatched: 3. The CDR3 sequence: CASSLGDRAAYEQYF. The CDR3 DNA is TGTGCCAGCAGCTTGGGGGACAGGGCGGCCTACGAGCAGTACTTC.